These 7 T cell receptor beta chains were all obtained from the same sample, sequenced in a study of T cells after posttransplantation cyclophosphamide. The data were produced by immunoSEQ multiplex PCR, yet TCRdb's version contains in-frame clones alone and is incomplete. There are about 37,000 clones in the sample, none observed a single time. Input material: PBMCs. The receptors were sampled from a man aged 25 to 40 in good health and a related stem cell transplant donor.

This clone has a count of ten or more. The chain employs TRBV10-1 and TRBJ1-1; weak D call: TRBD1 (6 bases). CDR1 is WNHNN, CDR2 SYGVQD, per germline (reference sequence). The V and J ends lost 3 bases and 4 bases respectively, with 12 bases between them. The length of the CDR3 is 14 residues. CDR3 DNA sequence: TGCGCCAGCAGTGACCACAGGGTGGGCACTGAAGCTTTCTTT. As protein: CASSDHRVGTEAFF.

This clone showed up many times. The rearrangement uses TRBV28 and TRBJ1-5; possible D gene TRBD1, 6 bases. This CDR3 has 16 residues. The V end lost 5 bases, the J end lost 2 bases, and 16 bases lay between the germline ends. Germline V gene sequence: CDR1 MDHEN, CDR2 SYDVKM. CDR3 sequence reads: CASSPIQSGGNQPQHF. CDR3 DNA: TGTGCCAGCAGTCCTATACAATCAGGGGGCAATCAGCCCCAGCATTTT.

There are many counts of this clone. The chain uses TRBV6-2 or TRBV6-3 and TRBJ2-3, with 12 bases matching TRBD1. This CDR3 contains 16 residues. Germline CDR1 is MNHEY and CDR2 is SVGEGT. V gave up 5 bases and J gave up 6 bases; unmatched junction bases: 9. This CDR3 is CASSGLGTGGADTQYF. For the CDR3, the DNA is TGTGCCAGCAGTGGCCTAGGGACAGGGGGCGCGGATACGCAGTATTTT.

This clone was observed many times. The chain has TRBV9 and TRBJ1-1; 7 positions match TRBD1. Per the germline V gene, CDR1 is SGDLS and CDR2 is YYNGEE. Trimming removed 2 bases from V and 1 base from J; junction bases left unmatched: 5. This CDR3 is built from 15 residues. CDR3 nucleotide sequence: TGTGCCAGCAGCGTCACAGGGGCAGGGAACACTGAAGCTTTCTTT. It yields the protein CASSVTGAGNTEAFF.

This clone showed up many times. V gene TRBV7-6 combines with J gene TRBJ1-5; 7 bases agree with TRBD1. The V and J ends lost 2 bases and 4 bases, in that order; junction bases with no gene match: 5. The germline CDR1 and CDR2 sequences are SGHVS and FNYEAQ. The CDR3 runs to 15 residues. CDR3 sequence reads: CASSLFTGENQPQHF. The CDR3 region has the DNA TGTGCCAGCAGCTTATTCACAGGGGAAAATCAGCCCCAGCATTTT. Drawing the rest from reference TRBV7-6 and TRBJ1-5, the complete variable domain is GAGVSQSPRYKVTKRGQDVALRCDPISGHVSLYWYRQALGQGPEFLTYFNYEAQQDKSGLPNDRFSAERPEGSISTLTIQRTEQRDSAMYRCASSLFTGENQPQHFGDGTRLSIL.

This clone has a count of ten or more. The rearrangement links TRBV6-1 to TRBJ1-6; D possibly corresponds to TRBD1 (5 bases). Per germline, CDR1 MNHNS and CDR2 SASEGT. Trimming removed 4 bases from V and 8 bases from J, with 9 bases in between. The CDR3 totals 13 residues. Here the CDR3 DNA reads TGTGCCAGCAGTGCCAGGGAGCATTCACCCCTCCACTTT. Translation: CASSAREHSPLHF.

This clone was detected many times. The chain carries TRBV12-3 or TRBV12-4 and TRBJ1-5; D might be TRBD1 (5 bases). Deletions cut 1 base from V and 0 bases from J, with 7 bases between. The CDR3 loop spans 15 amino acids. CDR3 nucleotide sequence: TGTGCCAGCAGTTTAGGGACACCTAGCAATCAGCCCCAGCATTTT. It translates to CASSLGTPSNQPQHF.